The entry below describes one T cell receptor beta chain. These data belong to a study of post-analysis software for immune sequencing data. Study background: Patients with relapsing-remitting, secondary progressive and progressive-relapsing multiple sclerosis courses were all represented.

Researchers reported that TCR beta cDNA libraries carried unique molecular identifiers. One entry per CDR3 protein, called by TCRdb with MiXCR from the PCR reads. This table holds about 770,000 distinct CDR3 sequences, around 42% found once. The clonotype comes from a girl aged 10 to 17 with multiple sclerosis. The source material was blood.

The CDR3 DNA sequence: TGTGCCAGCAGCTTACACCGGGGCCGTTGGTGGGAGAACACTGAAGCTTTCTTT. As protein: CASSLHRGRWWENTEAFF. This chain joins TRBV13 and TRBJ1-1; D is perhaps TRBD1 (5 bases). The CDR3 sequence is 18 residues long. Germline-derived CDR1 and CDR2 are PRHDT and FYEKMQ (reference sequence). V shed 2 bases and J shed 1 base, with 20 bases lying between them.